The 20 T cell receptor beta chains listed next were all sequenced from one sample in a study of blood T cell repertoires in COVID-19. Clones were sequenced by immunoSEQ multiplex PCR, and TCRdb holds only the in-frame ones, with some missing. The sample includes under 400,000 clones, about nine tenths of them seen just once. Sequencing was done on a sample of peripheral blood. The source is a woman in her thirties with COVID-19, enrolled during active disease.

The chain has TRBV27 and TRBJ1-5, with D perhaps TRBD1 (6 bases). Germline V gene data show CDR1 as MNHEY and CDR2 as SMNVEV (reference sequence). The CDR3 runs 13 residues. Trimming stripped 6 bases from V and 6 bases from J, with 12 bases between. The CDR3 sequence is CASSLQGVQPQHF. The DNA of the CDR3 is TGTGCCAGCAGCCTACAGGGCGTTCAGCCCCAGCATTTT.

The CDR3 reads CASSYDLDQPQHF. DNA of the CDR3: TGTGCCAGCAGTTATGACTTAGATCAGCCCCAGCATTTT. This chain uses TRBV6-2 or TRBV6-3 with TRBJ1-5; no clear D gene. The germline V gene has CDR1 MNHEY and CDR2 SVGEGT. This CDR3 region has 13 residues. Trimming removed 3 bases at V and 5 bases at J, with 8 bases between.

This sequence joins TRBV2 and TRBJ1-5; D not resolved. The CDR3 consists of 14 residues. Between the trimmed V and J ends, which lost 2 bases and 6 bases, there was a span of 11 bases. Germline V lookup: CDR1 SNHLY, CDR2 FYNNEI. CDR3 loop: CASSETLGPQPQHF. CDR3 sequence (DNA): TGTGCCAGCAGTGAAACGTTGGGCCCTCAGCCCCAGCATTTT.

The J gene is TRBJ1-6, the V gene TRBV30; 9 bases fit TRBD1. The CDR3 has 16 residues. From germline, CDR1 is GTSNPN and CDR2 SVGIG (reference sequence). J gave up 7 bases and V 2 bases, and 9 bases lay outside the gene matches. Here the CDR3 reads CAWSLPRTGENSPLHF. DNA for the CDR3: TGTGCCTGGAGTCTACCACGGACAGGGGAAAATTCACCCCTCCACTTT.

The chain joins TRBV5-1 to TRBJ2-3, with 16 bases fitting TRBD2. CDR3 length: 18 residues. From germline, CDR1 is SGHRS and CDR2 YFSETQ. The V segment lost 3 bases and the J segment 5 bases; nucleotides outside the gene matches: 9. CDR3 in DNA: TGCGCCAGCAGCTCCCTGCCGGGACTAGCGGGAGGGATAGATACGCAGTATTTT. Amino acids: CASSSLPGLAGGIDTQYF.

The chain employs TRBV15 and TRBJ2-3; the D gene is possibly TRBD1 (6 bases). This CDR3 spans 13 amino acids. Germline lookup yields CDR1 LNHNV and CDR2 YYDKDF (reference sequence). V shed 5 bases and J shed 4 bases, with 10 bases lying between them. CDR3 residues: CATSLGQADTQYF. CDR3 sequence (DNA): TGTGCCACCAGCTTGGGACAAGCAGATACGCAGTATTTT.

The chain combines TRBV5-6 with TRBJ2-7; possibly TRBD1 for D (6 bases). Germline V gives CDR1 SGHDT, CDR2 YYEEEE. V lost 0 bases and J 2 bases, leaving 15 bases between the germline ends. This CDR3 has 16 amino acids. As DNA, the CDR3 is TGTGCCAGCAGCTTGGCCTACCGACAGGCCACCTACGAGCAGTACTTC. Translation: CASSLAYRQATYEQYF.

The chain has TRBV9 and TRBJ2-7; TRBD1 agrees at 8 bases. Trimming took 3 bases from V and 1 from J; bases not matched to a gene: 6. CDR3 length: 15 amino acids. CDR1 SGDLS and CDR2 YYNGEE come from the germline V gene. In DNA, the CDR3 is TGTGCCAGCAGCGCCGGGACAGGTCAGTCCTACGAGCAGTACTTC. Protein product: CASSAGTGQSYEQYF. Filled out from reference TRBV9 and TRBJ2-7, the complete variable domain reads DSGVTQTPKHLITATGQRVTLRCSPRSGDLSVYWYQQSLDQGLQFLIQYYNGEERAKGNILERFSAQQFPDLHSELNLSSLELGDSALYFCASSAGTGQSYEQYFGPGTRLTVT.

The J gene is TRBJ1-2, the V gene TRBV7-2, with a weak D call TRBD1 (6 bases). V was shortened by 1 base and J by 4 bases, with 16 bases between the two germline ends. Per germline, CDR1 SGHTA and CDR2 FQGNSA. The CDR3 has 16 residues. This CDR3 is CASSLVGGGAGYGYTF. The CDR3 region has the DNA TGTGCCAGCAGCTTAGTTGGCGGGGGCGCCGGCTATGGCTACACCTTC.

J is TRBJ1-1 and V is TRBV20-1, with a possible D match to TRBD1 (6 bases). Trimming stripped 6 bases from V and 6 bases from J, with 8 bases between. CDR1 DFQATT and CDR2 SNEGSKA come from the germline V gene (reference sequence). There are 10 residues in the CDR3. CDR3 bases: TGCAGTGCCAGACAGGCTGAAGCTTTCTTT. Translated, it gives CSARQAEAFF.

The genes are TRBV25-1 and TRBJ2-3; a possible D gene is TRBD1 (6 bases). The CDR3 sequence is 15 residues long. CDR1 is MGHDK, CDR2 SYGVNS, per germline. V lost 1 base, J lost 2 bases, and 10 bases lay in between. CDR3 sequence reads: CASSELTGHTDTQYF. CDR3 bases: TGTGCCAGCAGTGAATTAACAGGGCACACAGATACGCAGTATTTT.

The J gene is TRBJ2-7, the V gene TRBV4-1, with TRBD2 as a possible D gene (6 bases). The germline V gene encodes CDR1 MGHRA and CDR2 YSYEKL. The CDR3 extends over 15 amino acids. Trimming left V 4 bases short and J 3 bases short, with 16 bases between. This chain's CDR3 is CASSPGGAYIYEQYF. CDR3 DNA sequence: TGCGCCAGCAGCCCAGGAGGGGCCTACATCTACGAGCAGTACTTC.

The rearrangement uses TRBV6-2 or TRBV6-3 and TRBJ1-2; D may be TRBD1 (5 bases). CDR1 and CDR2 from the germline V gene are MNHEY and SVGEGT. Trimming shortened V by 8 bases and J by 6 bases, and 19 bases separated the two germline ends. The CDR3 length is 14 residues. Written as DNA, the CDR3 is TGTGCCAGCGGCCTTGACAGACCGTCCGATGGCTACACCTTC. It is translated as CASGLDRPSDGYTF.

CDR3 region: CASSEITGFSGNTIYF. Written as DNA, the CDR3 is TGTGCCAGCAGCGAAATAACAGGGTTCTCTGGAAACACCATATATTTT. The rearrangement uses TRBV9 and TRBJ1-3; D might be TRBD1 (6 bases). V shed 3 bases and J shed 0 bases, with 13 bases lying between them. CDR1 is SGDLS, CDR2 YYNGEE, per germline. There are 16 residues in the CDR3. The full variable domain, rest sourced from reference TRBV9 and TRBJ1-3, is DSGVTQTPKHLITATGQRVTLRCSPRSGDLSVYWYQQSLDQGLQFLIQYYNGEERAKGNILERFSAQQFPDLHSELNLSSLELGDSALYFCASSEITGFSGNTIYFGEGSWLTVV.

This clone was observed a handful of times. Written as DNA, the CDR3 is TGTGCCAGCAGCCAGACCCTTGGAGGGGTTAGCAATCAGCCCCAGCATTTT. It specifies CASSQTLGGVSNQPQHF. The rearrangement links TRBV6-2 or TRBV6-3 to TRBJ1-5, with a tentative D call TRBD1 (5 bases). Germline-derived CDR1 and CDR2 are MNHEY and SVGEGT. This CDR3 contains 17 residues. V was shortened by 6 bases and J by 0 bases, with 18 bases between the two germline ends.

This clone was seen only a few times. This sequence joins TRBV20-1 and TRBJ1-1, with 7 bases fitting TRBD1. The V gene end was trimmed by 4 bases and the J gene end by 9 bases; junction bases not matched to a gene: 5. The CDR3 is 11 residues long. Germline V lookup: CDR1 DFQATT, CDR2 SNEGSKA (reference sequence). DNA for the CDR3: TGCAGTGCTACCCGGACAGGCCAAGCTTTCTTT. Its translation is CSATRTGQAFF.

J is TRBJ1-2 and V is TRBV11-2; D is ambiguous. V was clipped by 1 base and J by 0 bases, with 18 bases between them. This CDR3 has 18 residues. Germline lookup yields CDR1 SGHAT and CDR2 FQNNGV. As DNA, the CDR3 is TGTGCCAGCAGCTTAGGTCCGGAGTGGAAACCAGCTAACTATGGCTACACCTTC. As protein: CASSLGPEWKPANYGYTF.

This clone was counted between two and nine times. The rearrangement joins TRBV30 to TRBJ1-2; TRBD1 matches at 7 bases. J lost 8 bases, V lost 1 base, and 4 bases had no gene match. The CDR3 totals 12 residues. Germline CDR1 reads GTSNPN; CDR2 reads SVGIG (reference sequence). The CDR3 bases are TGTGCCTGGAGTGCCGGACAGGCGGGCTACACCTTC. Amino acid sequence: CAWSAGQAGYTF.

The CDR3 reads CAISGPSGGNTGELFF. Written as DNA, the CDR3 is TGTGCCATCAGTGGGCCTAGCGGAGGGAACACCGGGGAGCTGTTTTTT. The chain recombines TRBV10-3 with TRBJ2-2; 7 positions agree with TRBD2. The germline V gene encodes CDR1 ENHRY and CDR2 SYGVKD. The length of the CDR3 is 16 residues. V gave up 4 bases and J gave up 1 base; unmatched junction bases: 6.

CDR3 DNA: TGCGCCAGCAGCCCGGGACAGGGCAGCTCACCCCTCCACTTT. Its translation: CASSPGQGSSPLHF. V usage is TRBV5-1 and J usage is TRBJ1-6, with 9 positions matching TRBD1. V was pared by 4 bases and J by 10 bases, with 6 bases of the junction left unmatched. The CDR3 extends over 14 amino acids. Germline CDR1 reads SGHRS; CDR2 reads YFSETQ.